The clone carrying this T cell receptor (beta chain) was counted only a few times. Its antigen remains unidentified. Per the germline V gene, CDR1 is SGHVS and CDR2 is FNYEAQ. The CDR3 sequence is 13 residues long. Trimming took off 3 bases at V and 1 base at J, with 6 bases between the two ends. Naive CD4+ cells were CD45RA-selected; the remaining cells were memory. This sample was taken from a study of shared clonotypes between healthy human individuals. The overall study: Ranging from 18 to 49 in age, donors were a couple of women and three men. Per donor, three plates held CD4 naive cells, three held CD4 memory, two held CD8 naive and one held CD8 memory. Overall study results and limits: Limitation of the genetic and exposure-history diversity represented came from the few donors.

Measured with immunoSEQ multiplex PCR; TCRdb has only the in-frame clones, and not every one. Among under 1,100,000 clones listed, about three quarters were seen once. The source material was memory CD4+ T cells sorted from blood. Subset here: CD45RA-negative fraction. This sequence originates from a man younger than 35 in good health. This chain connects TRBV7-6 to TRBJ1-1; D gene unclear. The CDR3 DNA follows: TGTGCCAGCAGCTTTAACCGGAACACTGAAGCTTTCTTT. Translated: CASSFNRNTEAFF. The complete variable domain, with remaining parts taken from reference TRBV7-6 and TRBJ1-1, reads GAGVSQSPRYKVTKRGQDVALRCDPISGHVSLYWYRQALGQGPEFLTYFNYEAQQDKSGLPNDRFSAERPEGSISTLTIQRTEQRDSAMYRCASSFNRNTEAFFGQGTRLTVV.